Given below is one T cell receptor beta chain in context. The assay was immunoSEQ multiplex PCR, and TCRdb's table has in-frame clones only and misses some. There are 15,000 to 20,000 clones in the sample; less than 90% occur only once, and roughly 32% lies in the top ten. The sample originates from a study of blood T cell repertoires in COVID-19. Turning to the study itself: Acute-phase and convalescent COVID-19 samples originated in the United States, Italy and Spain. T cells, B-cell-depleted T cells, or PBMCs supplied cDNA or gDNA.

Germline V gene lookup returns CDR1 LGHNA and CDR2 YNFKEQ. Deletions cut 1 base from V and 0 bases from J, with 9 bases between. This CDR3 has 16 amino acids. Seattle-derived patients entered the study during active infection and were followed longitudinally. V usage is TRBV4-2 and J usage is TRBJ1-4; maybe TRBD1 (6 bases). Sequenced material: peripheral blood. This TCR came from a woman of 80 years or more with COVID-19, enrolled during active disease. CDR3 bases: TGTGCCAGCAGCCAAGGGACAGTGGCAACTAATGAAAAACTGTTTTTT. It codes for CASSQGTVATNEKLFF.